This TCR beta chain was recorded in a study of T cells in Graves' hyperthyroidism and ophthalmopathy. Overall study findings and caveats: Ophthalmopathy stood apart from stable hyperthyroidism in a 13 V-J model.

Researchers amplified the TCR beta CDR3 regions from RNA transcripts. Using the HTBI primer set, a first-round RT-PCR was run on the TCR CDR3. TCRdb re-derived calls from the multiplex PCR reads in MiXCR, one entry per CDR3 protein. The sample yields fewer than 500,000 distinct CDR3 sequences, over 12% seen once. Inclusion characteristics of ophthalmopathy patients comprised a Clinical Activity Score of at least 3, a NOSPECS grade of at least 4, and duration under 3 months. Patients showing uncontrolled infection, other autoimmune disease, pregnancy or lactation were ineligible. This clonotype has a count of ten or more. The antigen is unknown. Looked up from germline, CDR1 is DFQATT and CDR2 is SNEGSKA (reference sequence). V lost 0 bases and J lost 1; bases outside the gene matches: 9. There are 17 residues in the CDR3.

The sequenced sample was blood. The chain couples TRBV20-1 to TRBJ2-7; 10 bases map to TRBD1. This clonotype was obtained from a young man with Graves' ophthalmopathy. This CDR3 is CSARDRDRGAYSYEQYF. The CDR3 DNA follows: TGCAGTGCTAGAGATCGGGACAGGGGAGCTTATTCCTACGAGCAGTACTTC.